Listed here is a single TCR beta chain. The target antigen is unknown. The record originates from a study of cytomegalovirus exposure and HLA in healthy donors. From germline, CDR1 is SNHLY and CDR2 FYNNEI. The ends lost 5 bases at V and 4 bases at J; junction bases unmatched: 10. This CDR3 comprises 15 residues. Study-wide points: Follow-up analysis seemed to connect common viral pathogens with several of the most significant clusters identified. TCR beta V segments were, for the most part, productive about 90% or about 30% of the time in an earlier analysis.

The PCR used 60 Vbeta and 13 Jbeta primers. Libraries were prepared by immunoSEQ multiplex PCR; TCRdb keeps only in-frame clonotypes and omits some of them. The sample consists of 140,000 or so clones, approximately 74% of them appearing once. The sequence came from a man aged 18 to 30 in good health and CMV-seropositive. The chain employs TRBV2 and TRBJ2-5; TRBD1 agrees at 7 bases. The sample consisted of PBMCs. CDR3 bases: TGTGCCAGCAGTCCTAGACAGGGTAGGACAGAGACCCAGTACTTC. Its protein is CASSPRQGRTETQYF.